This record looks at one T cell receptor beta chain sequence and its context. What it binds is not known. Treatment described: some 19 received Ad26.COV2.S at low or high dose, single or two shots; about 5 received placebo; per-sample allocation not given. The investigators took samples on day 63 after the first vaccine or placebo injection. This person who donated was an adult of 18-55 years in Boston. These data belong to a study of Ad26.COV2.S vaccination and SARS-CoV-2 variants. Points from the study as a whole: It is possible that the TCR breadth and depth analyses underestimated the total T cell responses.

The assay was immunoSEQ multiplex PCR, and TCRdb's table has in-frame clones only and misses some. This sample yields approximately 300,000 clones, of which around 84% are seen a single time; approximately 2% belongs to the top ten. The specimen was peripheral blood, collected in a trial of Ad26.COV2.S vaccine versus placebo. This TCR derives from a person aged 18-60 years who received the Ad26.COV2.S COVID-19 vaccine or a placebo.

CDR3 region: CASNREGYTF. CDR3 nucleotides: TGTGCCAGCAACAGGGAGGGCTACACCTTC. V and J are TRBV12-3 or TRBV12-4 and TRBJ1-2; tentatively, D is TRBD1 (6 bases). V was trimmed by 7 bases and J by 8 bases, leaving 8 bases between them. CDR3 size: 10 residues.